A single sample is the source of the 11 T cell receptor beta chains below, sequenced in a study of blood T cell repertoires in COVID-19. Here immunoSEQ multiplex PCR was the method, and the copy in TCRdb shows in-frame clones only, minus some. The data hold around 120,000 clones, with 90% observed a single time. Sequenced input: peripheral blood. The receptors were gathered from a man aged 55 to 70 with COVID-19, enrolled during active disease.

V is TRBV27 and J is TRBJ1-1; D is unresolved. CDR1 is MNHEY, CDR2 SMNVEV, per germline (reference sequence). The CDR3 spans 15 residues. V gave up 7 bases and J gave up 0 bases, with 15 bases separating them. CDR3 nucleotides: TGTGCCAGCACCGGCACAGTCCTAATGAACACTGAAGCTTTCTTT. Amino acids: CASTGTVLMNTEAFF.

The rearrangement links TRBV6-5 to TRBJ2-1, with 7 bases aligning to TRBD2. The CDR3 extends over 14 amino acids. Germline CDR1 MNHEY, CDR2 SVGAGI. V dropped 6 bases and J dropped 6; count of bases not matched to a gene: 8. The CDR3 is CASSPGLFGNEQFF. The CDR3 DNA is TGTGCCAGCAGCCCGGGACTATTTGGCAATGAGCAGTTCTTC.

The genes are TRBV7-2 and TRBJ1-5; TRBD1 is a possible D gene (5 bases). This CDR3 has 16 residues. CDR1 and CDR2 from the germline V gene are SGHTA and FQGNSA. Trimming left V 3 bases short and J 7 bases short, with 19 bases between. The CDR3 loop reads CASSLGNILSGQPQHF. In DNA, the CDR3 is TGTGCCAGCAGCTTGGGAAACATCCTCTCAGGGCAGCCCCAGCATTTT.

This chain connects TRBV9 to TRBJ1-1; 7 nucleotides agree with TRBD1. Trimming cost V 5 bases and J 3 bases; bases outside gene matches: 4. Germline V CDR1 and CDR2: SGDLS, YYNGEE. This CDR3 contains 13 residues. The CDR3 here is CASSEGADTEAFF. The CDR3 bases are TGTGCCAGCAGTGAGGGGGCGGACACTGAAGCTTTCTTT.

The chain combines TRBV29-1 with TRBJ1-5, with D uncertain. The CDR3 loop spans 13 amino acids. V shed 4 bases and J shed 1 base, with 8 bases lying between them. CDR1 is SQVTM, CDR2 ANQGSEA, per germline. The CDR3 DNA reads TGCAGCGTTGTAGTTGAGAGCAATCAGCCCCAGCATTTT. Its translation: CSVVVESNQPQHF.

The gene calls are TRBV28 and TRBJ1-3; no firm D call. The CDR3 sequence is 15 residues long. The germline V gene has CDR1 MDHEN and CDR2 SYDVKM. V was cut by 4 bases and J by 0 bases, with 10 bases left in between. The CDR3 loop is CASSYSLASGNTIYF. In DNA form, the CDR3 reads TGTGCCAGCAGTTACAGCCTAGCCTCTGGAAACACCATATATTTT.

This clone was seen only a few times. The CDR3 coding sequence is TGTGCCAGTAGTATGGAGAGCTCCTACGAGCAGTACTTC. This translates into CASSMESSYEQYF. The chain uses TRBV19 and TRBJ2-7; D not resolved. Trimming left V 3 bases short and J 0 bases short, with 6 bases between. The CDR3 spans 13 residues. CDR1 and CDR2 from the germline V gene are LNHDA and SQIVND (reference sequence).

The CDR3 sequence: CASSLTGSRGTEAFF. The DNA for the CDR3 is TGCGCCAGCAGCTTGACAGGGTCTAGGGGGACTGAAGCTTTCTTT. This chain joins TRBV5-1 and TRBJ1-1; D perhaps matches TRBD1 (6 bases). The CDR3 runs to 15 residues. Germline CDR1 and CDR2: SGHRS and YFSETQ. V lost 1 base and J 5 bases, leaving 15 bases between the germline ends.

The chain uses TRBV18 and TRBJ2-3; D perhaps matches TRBD1 (6 bases). The CDR3 consists of 16 residues. CDR1 is KGHSH and CDR2 is LQKENI in the germline V gene. Trimming took off 4 bases at V and 2 bases at J, with 16 bases between the two ends. The CDR3 DNA sequence: TGTGCCAGCTCACTAACCGGGACACACGACACAGATACGCAGTATTTT. Protein product: CASSLTGTHDTDTQYF.

This rearrangement joins TRBV19 to TRBJ1-5; TRBD1 aligns across 7 bases. CDR1 is LNHDA and CDR2 is SQIVND in the germline V gene (reference sequence). This CDR3 spans 15 amino acids. The V segment lost 7 bases and the J segment 0 bases; nucleotides outside the gene matches: 6. The chain's CDR3 is CASIPGGSSNQPQHF. CDR3 nucleotide sequence: TGTGCCAGTATCCCAGGGGGAAGTAGCAATCAGCCCCAGCATTTT.

This sequence joins TRBV6-2 or TRBV6-3 and TRBJ1-2, with D unclear. Germline lookup yields CDR1 MNHEY and CDR2 SVGEGT. The V end lost 0 bases, the J end lost 5 bases, and 13 bases lay between the germline ends. This CDR3 has 15 residues. CDR3 region: CASSYSTRPFYGYTF. The CDR3 DNA reads as TGTGCCAGCAGTTACTCGACGAGGCCGTTTTATGGCTACACCTTC.